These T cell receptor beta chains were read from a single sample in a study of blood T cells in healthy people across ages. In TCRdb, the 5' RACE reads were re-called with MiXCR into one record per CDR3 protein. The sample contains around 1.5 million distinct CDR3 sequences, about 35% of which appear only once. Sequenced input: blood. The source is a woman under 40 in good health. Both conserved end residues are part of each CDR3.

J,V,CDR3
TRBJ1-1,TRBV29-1,CSGWGGQAFF
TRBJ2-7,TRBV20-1,CRASMTGVSYEQYF
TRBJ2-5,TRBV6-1,CASRNLAGLQETQYF
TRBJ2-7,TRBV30,CAWSRDTEQYF
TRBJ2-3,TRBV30,CAWRAQGGTDTQYF
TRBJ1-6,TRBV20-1,CSARDGGDSPLHF
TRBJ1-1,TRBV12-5,CASGLSMTGSLTEAFF
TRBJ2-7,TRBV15,CATSQEISGGDSAYEQYF
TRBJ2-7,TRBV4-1,CAGSQVILSYEQYF
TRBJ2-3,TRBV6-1,CASSASGETDTQYF
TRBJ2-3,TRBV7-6,CASSYSGTSVTDTQYF
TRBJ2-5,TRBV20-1,CSASETGGGETQYF